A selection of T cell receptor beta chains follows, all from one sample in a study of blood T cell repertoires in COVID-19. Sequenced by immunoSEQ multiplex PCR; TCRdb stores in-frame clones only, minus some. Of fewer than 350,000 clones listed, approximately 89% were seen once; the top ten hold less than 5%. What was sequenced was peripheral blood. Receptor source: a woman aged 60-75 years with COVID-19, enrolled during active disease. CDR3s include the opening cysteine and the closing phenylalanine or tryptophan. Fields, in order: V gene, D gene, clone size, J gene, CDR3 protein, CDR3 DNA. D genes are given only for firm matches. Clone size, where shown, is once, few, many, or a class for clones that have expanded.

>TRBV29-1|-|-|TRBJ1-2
CSVEIGVEGSYGYTF
TGCAGCGTTGAAATCGGGGTCGAGGGTAGCTATGGCTACACCTTC
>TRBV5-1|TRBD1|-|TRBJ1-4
CASSLEGTGGEKLFF
TGCGCCAGCAGCTTGGAAGGGACAGGGGGCGAAAAACTGTTTTTT
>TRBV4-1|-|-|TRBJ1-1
CASSQSQGLNTEAFF
TGCGCCAGCAGCCAATCCCAGGGGTTGAACACTGAAGCTTTCTTT
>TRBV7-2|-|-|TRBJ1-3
CASSLDRAGSTIYF
TGTGCCAGCAGCTTAGACAGGGCAGGGAGCACCATATATTTT
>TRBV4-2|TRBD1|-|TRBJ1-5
CASSSRTGGAGQPQHF
TGTGCCAGCAGCAGCCGGACAGGGGGCGCGGGTCAGCCCCAGCATTTT
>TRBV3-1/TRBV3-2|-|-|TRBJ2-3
CASSQGQGTQYF
TGTGCCAGCAGCCAAGGGCAGGGTACGCAGTATTTT
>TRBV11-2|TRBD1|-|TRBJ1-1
CASSLDPGQVNEAFF
TGTGCCAGCAGCTTAGACCCGGGACAGGTTAATGAAGCTTTCTTT
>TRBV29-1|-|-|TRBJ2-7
CSVETPEGRGTYEQYF
TGCAGCGTTGAAACCCCAGAGGGAAGAGGGACCTACGAGCAGTACTTC
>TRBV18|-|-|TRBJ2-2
CASCRGYTGELFF
TGTGCCAGCTGTCGCGGCTACACCGGGGAGCTGTTTTTT
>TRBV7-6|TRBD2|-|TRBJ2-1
CASSRGNPTSGGARYNEQFF
TGTGCCAGCAGCCGGGGGAACCCGACTAGCGGGGGGGCTAGATACAATGAGCAGTTCTTC
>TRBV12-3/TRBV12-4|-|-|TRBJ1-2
CASSLAPIYGYTF
TGTGCCAGCAGTTTAGCCCCAATCTATGGCTACACCTTC
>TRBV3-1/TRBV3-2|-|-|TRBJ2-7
CASSLNYEQYF
TGTGCCAGCAGCCTTAATTACGAGCAGTACTTC
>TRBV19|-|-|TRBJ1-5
CASSPRGANQPQHF
TGTGCCAGTAGTCCCCGGGGGGCTAATCAGCCCCAGCATTTT
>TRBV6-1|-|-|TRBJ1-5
CASSVVQGWGNQPQHF
TGTGCCAGCAGTGTAGTACAGGGTTGGGGCAATCAGCCCCAGCATTTT
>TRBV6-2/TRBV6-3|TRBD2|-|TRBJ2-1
CASSYSGTSLNEQFF
TGTGCCAGCAGTTACTCGGGGACTAGCCTGAATGAGCAGTTCTTC
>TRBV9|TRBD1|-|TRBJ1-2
CASSRRTGGIGGYTF
TGTGCCAGCAGCCGACGGACAGGGGGCATTGGTGGCTACACCTTC
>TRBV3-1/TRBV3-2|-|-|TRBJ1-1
CASSQYDTTEAFF
TGTGCCAGCAGCCAATATGACACGACTGAAGCTTTCTTT
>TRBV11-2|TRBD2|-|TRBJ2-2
CASSLSGGGARTGELFF
TGTGCCAGCAGCTTATCGGGCGGGGGGGCCCGAACCGGGGAGCTGTTTTTT
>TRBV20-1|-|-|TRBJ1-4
CSASAATNEKLFF
TGCAGTGCTAGTGCAGCAACTAATGAAAAACTGTTTTTT
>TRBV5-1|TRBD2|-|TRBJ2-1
CASSLSAGGVNEQFF
TGCGCCAGCAGCTTGAGCGCGGGGGGTGTCAATGAGCAGTTCTTC
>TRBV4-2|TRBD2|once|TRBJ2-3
CASSHVLAGGRDTQYF
TGTGCCAGCAGCCATGTTCTAGCGGGGGGGCGAGATACGCAGTATTTT
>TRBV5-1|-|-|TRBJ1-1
CASSLAGSRGTEAFF
TGCGCCAGCAGCTTGGCCGGGAGCCGAGGGACTGAAGCTTTCTTT
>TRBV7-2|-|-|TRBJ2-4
CASSAGNIQYF
TGTGCCAGCAGCGCAGGGAACATTCAGTACTTC